This entry features one T cell receptor (beta chain) sequence. Its antigen is as yet unknown. Noted time point: week 23, last vaccination. Doses comprised 300 ug of mutant IDH1 20-mer peptide each, plus topical imiquimod. Each astrocytoma in the donors was new, WHO grade 3 or 4, IDH1-mutant and ATRX-lost. The data stem from a study of a mutant IDH1 vaccine in newly diagnosed glioma. Sequenced by immunoSEQ multiplex PCR; TCRdb stores in-frame clones only, minus some. The data contain about 65,000 clones, approximately 81% of them singletons. Sequencing was performed on PBMCs, taken from a glioma patient whose treatment included an IDH1 peptide vaccine. The origin of this receptor is a man younger than 40 with glioma.

CDR3 DNA sequence: TGTGCCAGCAGTGTGGGGAGGCAGAAAGATACGCAGTATTTT. Translated: CASSVGRQKDTQYF. V is TRBV25-1 and J is TRBJ2-3, with D perhaps matching TRBD2 (6 bases). The CDR3 has 14 amino acids. Trimming shortened V by 4 bases and J by 5 bases, and 13 bases separated the two germline ends. From germline, CDR1 is MGHDK and CDR2 SYGVNS.